The 5 T cell receptor beta chains in this list originate from one sample, sequenced in a study of beta chain features in type 1 diabetes. Study results and caveats: Type 1 diabetes patients had moderately but significantly shorter TCRB CDR3s in all four CD4+ subsets.

Investigators reverse transcribed all isolated RNA, so they sequenced expressed TCRB transcripts. Assay used: immunoSEQ multiplex PCR; TCRdb lists only in-frame clones, some missing. The sample records about 650,000 clones, around 12% being singletons. Their antigens remain unidentified. Material for sequencing was naive CD4+ T cells from blood. All receptors derive from a young man with type 1 diabetes.

The chain links TRBV7-9 to TRBJ2-7; possibly TRBD2 for D (6 bases). CDR3 length: 15 amino acids. V was trimmed by 5 bases and J by 1 base, leaving 15 bases between them. The germline gives CDR1 SEHNR, CDR2 FQNEAQ (reference sequence). CDR3 sequence: CASSNVPGVSYEQYF. Here the CDR3 DNA reads TGTGCCAGCAGCAACGTACCGGGGGTTTCCTACGAGCAGTACTTC.

This clone was recorded a few times. The chain is built from TRBV6-5 and TRBJ1-2; tentative D call: TRBD1 (6 bases). The ends were cut back, 5 bases at V and 3 bases at J, with 13 bases in the middle. The CDR3 is made up of 14 amino acids. From germline, CDR1 is MNHEY and CDR2 SVGAGI. CDR3 region: CASSPQTGYYGYTF. For the CDR3, the DNA is TGTGCCAGCAGTCCCCAGACAGGCTACTATGGCTACACCTTC.

This chain joins TRBV28 and TRBJ2-1, with 9 bases matching TRBD1. Per germline, CDR1 MDHEN and CDR2 SYDVKM. V trimming: 5 bases; J trimming: 8 bases; junction bases outside the gene matches: 16. This CDR3 is built from 17 residues. The CDR3 DNA sequence: TGTGCCAGCAGTGACCGGACAGGGGTCCGTGTACACGATGAGCAGTTCTTC. Protein: CASSDRTGVRVHDEQFF.

This clone was seen more than once but under ten times. The chain couples TRBV20-1 to TRBJ2-4, with D possibly being TRBD1 or TRBD2 (5 bases each). The CDR3 loop spans 11 amino acids. The germline V and J ends were trimmed by 0 bases and 9 bases, with 6 bases remaining between them. Germline assignment: CDR1 DFQATT and CDR2 SNEGSKA (reference sequence). The DNA of the CDR3 is TGCAGTGCTAGAGACGGGGCCATTCAGTACTTC. As protein: CSARDGAIQYF.

This clone was observed a handful of times. The chain employs TRBV11-3 and TRBJ1-1; D is unclear. Germline-derived CDR1 and CDR2 are SGHNT and YENEEA. Trimming removed 0 bases from V and 3 bases from J, with 11 bases in between. The CDR3 is 15 residues long. The CDR3 coding sequence is TGTGCCAGCAGCTTAGAGGCCGGGCGGTACACTGAAGCTTTCTTT. Amino acid sequence: CASSLEAGRYTEAFF.